The source of this T cell receptor beta chain is a study of graft-versus-host responses after intestinal transplantation. The germline gives CDR1 LNHDA, CDR2 SQIVND (reference sequence). This CDR3 contains 16 residues. The V and J ends lost 3 bases and 8 bases respectively, with 20 bases between them. Sequencing was performed with immunoSEQ multiplex PCR; in TCRdb, only in-frame clones are kept and a portion is missing. The table has over 75,000 clones, about 82% seen once; the top ten hold 1.4%. Concerning this clone itself: Its antigen remains unknown.

Study findings and constraints: The recipient marrow held GvH clones, and some of them showed up first in ileum or blood.

The source is a human patient who received an intestinal transplant, so some T cells may come from the graft donor. This chain joins TRBV19 and TRBJ2-1; D possibly matches TRBD1 or TRBD2 (5 bases each). Sequencing used PBMCs, obtained 255 days after intestinal transplant. The CDR3 DNA is TGTGCCAGTAGTATCGGCCCCGGGACCCCCTGGGATGAGCAGTTCTTC. Encoded protein: CASSIGPGTPWDEQFF.